This T cell receptor (beta chain) was found in a study of human T cells and chemical hapten exposure. Per the germline V gene, CDR1 is SGHVS and CDR2 is FQNEAQ. The ends were cut back, 5 bases at V and 1 base at J, with 14 bases in the middle. This CDR3 is 15 amino acids long. Time point noted: pre-sensitization, week 0. Specified treatment: therapeutic diphenylcyclopropenone sensitization with weekly scalp DPC. Via MiXCR, TCRdb re-called the RACE reads, giving one row per CDR3 protein. The repertoire holds over 300,000 distinct CDR3 sequences, with 5% to 6.5% as singletons. This clonotype has a handful of counts.

The sample in question was whole blood, obtained in connection with sensitization to the hapten diphenylcyclopropenone (DPC). The receptor comes from a woman aged 50 to 65 with alopecia areata. Some clones in this sample may be carry-over from other donors' samples. The chain combines TRBV7-8 with TRBJ1-2; no definite D call. In DNA form, the CDR3 reads TGTGCCAGCAGCCTAAGCCGAGCCATTAACTATGGCTACACCTTC. This codes for CASSLSRAINYGYTF.